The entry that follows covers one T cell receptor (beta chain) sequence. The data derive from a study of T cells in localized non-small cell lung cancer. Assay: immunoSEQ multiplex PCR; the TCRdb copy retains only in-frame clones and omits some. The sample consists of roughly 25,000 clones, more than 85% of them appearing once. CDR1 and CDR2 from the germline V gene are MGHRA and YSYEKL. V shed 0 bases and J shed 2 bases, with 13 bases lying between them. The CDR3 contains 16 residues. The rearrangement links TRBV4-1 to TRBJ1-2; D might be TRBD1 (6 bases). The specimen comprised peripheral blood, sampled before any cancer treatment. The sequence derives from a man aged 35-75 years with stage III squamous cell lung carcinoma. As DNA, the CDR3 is TGCGCCAGCAGCCAAGAGTTGGGACAACTCAACTATGGCTACACCTTC. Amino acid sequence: CASSQELGQLNYGYTF.